This TCR beta chain was sequenced during a study of T cell responses to AZD1222 COVID-19 vaccine. Study observations and caveats: Donors, mostly white British, included more females; clonal diversity was possibly underestimated. Of spike-specific TCRs, nearly half reportedly target regions left unmutated in variants. Just a handful of people given AZD1222 tested seropositive at baseline.

TCRdb's table, derived via immunoSEQ multiplex PCR, lists solely in-frame clones and lacks some. This table holds around 130,000 clones, approximately 86% found once. V was trimmed by 2 bases and J by 2 bases, leaving 7 bases between them. The CDR3 length is 13 residues. Germline values: CDR1 PRHDT, CDR2 FYEKMQ (reference sequence). The analysis combined second doses at about 4 or about 12 weeks. As to this clone: What it recognizes is unknown.

The source is an adult who received the AZD1222 COVID-19 vaccine. The chain combines TRBV13 with TRBJ2-7; D may match TRBD1 or TRBD2 (5 bases each). This sample comprised peripheral blood, obtained 28 days after the second AZD1222 dose. The CDR3 region has the DNA TGTGCCAGCAGCTTACGGGGCACCTACGAGCAGTACTTC. Translated, it gives CASSLRGTYEQYF.